A selection of T cell receptor beta chains follows, all from one sample in a study of identifying expanded T cells in peripheral blood. The table came from immunoSEQ multiplex PCR; TCRdb's copy has only in-frame clones and leaves some out. Of about 110,000 clones listed, about 87% were seen once; the top ten hold more than 6.5%. The sample was blood. These receptors all stem from a person aged 18 to 75 in good health. CDR3s include the opening cysteine and the closing phenylalanine or tryptophan. The order of the fields is CDR3 DNA, CDR3 protein, V gene, J gene, clone size, D gene. The D gene is left open where the match is weak. Size values are once, few and many counts, or a class for expanded clones, and some rows have none.

TGTGCCACCAGCGTGGGACAGGGATCGGGTTTCACCTACAATGAGCAGTTCTTC	CATSVGQGSGFTYNEQFF	TRBV15	TRBJ2-1	.	TRBD1
TGTGCCTGGAGTGTCAACAGGTGGGAGCCCCAGCATTTT	CAWSVNRWEPQHF	TRBV30	TRBJ1-5	.	.
TGTGCCAGCAGTTCACAGCTGGTAGGCAGCTCTGGGGCCAACGTCCTGACTTTC	CASSSQLVGSSGANVLTF	TRBV13	TRBJ2-6	.	.
TGTGCCAGTAGTGGTCGGACAGGAACAGGGTCCGGGGAGCTGTTTTTT	CASSGRTGTGSGELFF	TRBV19	TRBJ2-2	.	TRBD1
TGTGCCTGGAGCGGGGGTTCTACGCAGTATTTT	CAWSGGSTQYF	TRBV30	TRBJ2-3	.	.
TGTGCCACCGACAGCGGAAACACCATATATTTT	CATDSGNTIYF	TRBV28	TRBJ1-3	.	.
TGTGCCAGCCCTACCAGGGGCGAGAGCACTGAAGCTTTCTTT	CASPTRGESTEAFF	TRBV11-2	TRBJ1-1	.	.
TGTGCCAGTAGTCCAACTCACGGAACAAGAAATCAGCCCCAGCATTTT	CASSPTHGTRNQPQHF	TRBV19	TRBJ1-5	.	.
TGCGCCAGCAGCTTATGGGGGTCGGGGGAAACATCCTACGAGCAGTACTTC	CASSLWGSGETSYEQYF	TRBV5-1	TRBJ2-7	.	.
TGTGCCAGCAGCTTAGGTGGGAAGGAACGGCAGTTCTTC	CASSLGGKERQFF	TRBV7-3	TRBJ2-1	.	.
TGTGCCAGTATGGTCCGGAACACTGAAGCTTTCTTT	CASMVRNTEAFF	TRBV19	TRBJ1-1	.	.
TGTGCCAGCAGTTATACCGAAAATGAAAAACTGTTTTTT	CASSYTENEKLFF	TRBV6-5	TRBJ1-4	.	.
TGTGCCAGCTCCCGGGGGCCCAGGGGATACGAGCAGTACTTC	CASSRGPRGYEQYF	TRBV2	TRBJ2-7	.	.
TGTGCCAGCAGCTTTGACCGTTCGGGTTCCTACGAGCAGTACTTC	CASSFDRSGSYEQYF	TRBV7-2	TRBJ2-7	.	.
TGTGCCAGCAGTTACTCATGGGGTTCGGCTGAAGCTTTCTTT	CASSYSWGSAEAFF	TRBV6-5	TRBJ1-1	.	.
TGTGCCAGCTCACAACAGGGGGCTGGAAACAATCAGCCCCAGCATTTT	CASSQQGAGNNQPQHF	TRBV18	TRBJ1-5	.	TRBD1
TGTGCCAGCTCACCAGGACAGGGGGACTATGGCTACACCTTC	CASSPGQGDYGYTF	TRBV18	TRBJ1-2	.	TRBD1
TGTGCCAGCAGTTATCCCGGACAGGCCCGAAAACTGTTTTTT	CASSYPGQARKLFF	TRBV6-6	TRBJ1-4	.	TRBD1
TGTGCCAGCAGCTTAGAGGAAACCCGTAAAGCTTTCTTT	CASSLEETRKAFF	TRBV11-2	TRBJ1-1	.	.
TGTGCCAGCAGCTTAGAAGTTTCGCAGTATTTT	CASSLEVSQYF	TRBV7-2	TRBJ2-3	.	.
TGTGCCAGCTCCGGACAGGCGGCGAACACTGAAGCTTTCTTT	CASSGQAANTEAFF	TRBV18	TRBJ1-1	.	TRBD1
TGCGCCAGCAGCTCTCCACTCGGGAGTGGATATGAGCAGTTCTTC	CASSSPLGSGYEQFF	TRBV5-1	TRBJ2-1	.	.
TGTGCCAGCAGCCCGGTGGGGGGGAACACTGAAGCTTTCTTT	CASSPVGGNTEAFF	TRBV7-3	TRBJ1-1	once	.
TGTGCCAGCAGCTTAGCCTCTGAAGCTTTCTTT	CASSLASEAFF	TRBV7-9	TRBJ1-1	.	.
TGTGCCATCAGTGATAGGGGGGGCGGATATGGCTACACCTTC	CAISDRGGGYGYTF	TRBV10-3	TRBJ1-2	.	.
TGTGCCAGCTCACTCCAGGGGGCTGGGGCCAACGTCCTGACTTTC	CASSLQGAGANVLTF	TRBV18	TRBJ2-6	.	TRBD1
TGTGCCAGCAGCTTGAACACAGATACGCAGTATTTT	CASSLNTDTQYF	TRBV5-6	TRBJ2-3	few	.
TGTGCCAGCAGTTATAGGCAGAACAATCAGCCCCAGCATTTT	CASSYRQNNQPQHF	TRBV28	TRBJ1-5	.	.
TGTGCCAGCAGCCCCCGGGAGGGGGGGGCCAACGTCCTGACTTTC	CASSPREGGANVLTF	TRBV7-3	TRBJ2-6	.	TRBD2
TGTGCCAGCAGCTTGGGTCCTAGCGGAAACCTCCAAGAGACCCAGTACTTC	CASSLGPSGNLQETQYF	TRBV5-4	TRBJ2-5	.	TRBD2
TGTGCCACCCGGACCGGCGGCGGGGAGCTGTTTTTT	CATRTGGGELFF	TRBV7-3	TRBJ2-2	few	.
TGTGCCTGGAGTCCCCTCCAGGGCCGACTTGGGGAGCAGTACTTC	CAWSPLQGRLGEQYF	TRBV30	TRBJ2-7	.	.
TGTGCCAGCAGCTCCCGCGATAATTCACCCCTCCACTTT	CASSSRDNSPLHF	TRBV7-9	TRBJ1-6	.	.
TGTGCCAGCAGCGTCCACGGGACACAGGGGGATGAGCAGTACTTC	CASSVHGTQGDEQYF	TRBV11-2	TRBJ2-7	.	TRBD1
TGTGCCATCAGTGAAGCGAGGGGCAGTGCGTACGAGCAGTACTTC	CAISEARGSAYEQYF	TRBV10-3	TRBJ2-7	.	.
TGCAGCGTCCGGGACACCGCCTCTGGGGCCAACGTCCTGACTTTC	CSVRDTASGANVLTF	TRBV29-1	TRBJ2-6	.	.
TGTGCCAGCAGCCTAAGGACTAGCGGGAGGACAGATACGCAGTATTTT	CASSLRTSGRTDTQYF	TRBV7-3	TRBJ2-3	.	TRBD2
TGTGCCAGCAGCCCGAGCCCCCCCGCTGACAATGAGCAGTTCTTC	CASSPSPPADNEQFF	TRBV28	TRBJ2-1	once	.
TGTGCCAGCATCGAAGATGCAACTAATGAAAAACTGTTTTTT	CASIEDATNEKLFF	TRBV2	TRBJ1-4	.	.
TGTGCCAGCAGCACAACAGGGGGCGGCGGGGAGCTGTTTTTT	CASSTTGGGGELFF	TRBV7-3	TRBJ2-2	.	TRBD1
TGTGCCAGCAGCCTAAAACCTGGGACAGGGGTACCAGATACGCAGTATTTT	CASSLKPGTGVPDTQYF	TRBV7-3	TRBJ2-3	.	TRBD1
TGTGCCAGCAGCTTTTTGTTTCTCACTGAAGCTTTCTTT	CASSFLFLTEAFF	TRBV5-8	TRBJ1-1	.	.
TGTGCCAGCAGCCCCCAACGGGAGGGCCAGGGTCGGGAGACCCAGTACTTC	CASSPQREGQGRETQYF	TRBV28	TRBJ2-5	.	TRBD2
TGCGCCAGCAGCTTGGCCGGGGTAGTATCCCCTGAAGCTTTCTTT	CASSLAGVVSPEAFF	TRBV5-1	TRBJ1-1	.	.
TGTGCCAGCAGTCACCCGGGACTAGCCCACCATGAGCAGTTCTTC	CASSHPGLAHHEQFF	TRBV6-5	TRBJ2-1	.	TRBD2
TGCAGCGTCGTAAAAGAGTGGCAAGAGACCCAGTACTTC	CSVVKEWQETQYF	TRBV29-1	TRBJ2-5	.	.
TGTGCCAGCAGCACTGGCCCGGGAGAGGGCTACGAGCAGTACTTC	CASSTGPGEGYEQYF	TRBV21-1	TRBJ2-7	.	.
TGCAGCGTTGTAGGGACGGGCGAGCAGTACTTC	CSVVGTGEQYF	TRBV29-1	TRBJ2-7	.	.
TGCAGCGCCCGGGCCGAAGCGGCCGCGGACTACGAGCAGTACTTC	CSARAEAAADYEQYF	TRBV29-1	TRBJ2-7	once	.
TGTGCCAGCCTTGGGGGGGACGAGCAGTACTTC	CASLGGDEQYF	TRBV18	TRBJ2-7	once	TRBD2
TGTGCCAGCAGCTTTTCAGGGGCTGGCTACACCTTC	CASSFSGAGYTF	TRBV5-4	TRBJ1-2	few	.
TGTGCCAGCAGCTTTGACAGGCCAGATCAGCCCCAGCATTTT	CASSFDRPDQPQHF	TRBV11-2	TRBJ1-5	once	.